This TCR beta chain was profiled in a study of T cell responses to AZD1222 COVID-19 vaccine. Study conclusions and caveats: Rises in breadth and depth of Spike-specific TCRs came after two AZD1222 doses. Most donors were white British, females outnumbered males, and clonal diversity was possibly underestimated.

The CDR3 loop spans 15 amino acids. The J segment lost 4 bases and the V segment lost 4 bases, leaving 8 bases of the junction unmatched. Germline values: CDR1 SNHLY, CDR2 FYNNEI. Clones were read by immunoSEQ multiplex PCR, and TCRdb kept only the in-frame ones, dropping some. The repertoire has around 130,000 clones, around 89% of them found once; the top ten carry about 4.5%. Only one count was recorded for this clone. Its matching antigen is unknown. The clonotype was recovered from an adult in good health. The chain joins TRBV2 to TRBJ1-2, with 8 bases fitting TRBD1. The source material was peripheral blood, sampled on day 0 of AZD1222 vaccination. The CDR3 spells CASSVLDRAPYGYTF. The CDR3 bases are TGTGCCAGCAGTGTTTTGGACAGGGCCCCCTATGGCTACACCTTC.